The 10 T cell receptor beta chains presented below share a single source sample, sequenced in a study of HIV-infected patients and healthy controls. Antiretroviral therapy had run roughly three months, about 14 weeks, before follow-up blood collection. The repertoire came from unfractionated whole blood and reflected all unsorted peripheral T cells. Around 450 ng RNA was reverse transcribed with alpha and beta constant-region primers. Using multiplexing indices, alpha and beta chain libraries were generated apart by chain-specific third strand synthesis. MiXCR, run by TCRdb on the 5' RACE reads, gives a single entry per CDR3 protein. The sample lists approximately 9,300 distinct CDR3 sequences; roughly 5.7% were seen once. The specimen comprised blood, sampled during antiretroviral therapy. The receptors here all came from an adult with HIV infection. The donor label of this sample is uncertain.

Points on this clonotype: A single base separates this from a much larger clone, so it may be a read error. This sequence joins TRBV3-1 and TRBJ2-7; no clear D gene. This CDR3 has 11 residues. V lost 3 bases and J 13 bases, leaving 13 bases between the germline ends. Germline V gives CDR1 LGHDT, CDR2 YNNKEL (reference sequence). The chain's CDR3 is CASSQGPVSYF. CDR3 DNA sequence: TGTGCCAGCAGCCAGGGCCCTGTGAGTTACTTC.

This clonotype was counted ten times or more. CDR3 bases: TGTGCCAGCAGTTTCCCACTAGCGGGGGGATCGCTAGCCAAAAACATTCAGTACTTC. This translates into CASSFPLAGGSLAKNIQYF. V and J are TRBV6-6 and TRBJ2-4, with TRBD2 matching 12 bases. V was pared by 4 bases and J by 0 bases, with 10 bases of the junction left unmatched. This CDR3 has 19 residues. CDR1 and CDR2 from the germline V gene are MNHNY and SVGAGI (reference sequence).

This clonotype was recorded at least ten times. This chain links TRBV15 with TRBJ1-2, with D uncertain. V lost 0 bases and J lost 4, with 6 bases in between. Germline V gene lookup returns CDR1 LNHNV and CDR2 YYDKDF (reference sequence). CDR3 length: 13 amino acids. The CDR3 spells CATSRDLSYGYTF. The CDR3 coding sequence is TGTGCCACCAGCAGAGATCTTAGCTATGGCTACACCTTC.

The sample holds a few counts of this clonotype. The chain carries TRBV6-2 or TRBV6-3 and TRBJ2-7, with D possibly matching TRBD2 (5 bases). Germline CDR1 MNHEY, CDR2 SVGEGT. This CDR3 has 17 residues. V was clipped by 5 bases and J by 0 bases, with 20 bases between them. For the CDR3, the DNA is TGTGCCAGCAGTGAGGAGCGGTCCCGAATGAGCTCCTACGAGCAGTACTTC. It specifies CASSEERSRMSSYEQYF.

This clonotype is medium-sized within its sample. The J gene is TRBJ1-3, the V gene TRBV5-6, with D possibly being TRBD1 (6 bases). Between the trimmed V and J ends, which lost 0 bases and 2 bases, there was a span of 9 bases. CDR1 is SGHDT, CDR2 YYEEEE, per germline. This CDR3 is built from 15 residues. CDR3 region: CASSLVEGAGNTIYF. The DNA of the CDR3 is TGTGCCAGCAGCTTGGTGGAGGGGGCTGGAAACACCATATATTTT.

This clonotype was seen repeatedly, ten times or more. The V gene is TRBV2, the J gene TRBJ1-1; the D gene is possibly TRBD1 (6 bases). This CDR3 comprises 12 residues. V was cut by 8 bases and J by 13 bases, with 20 bases left in between. Germline CDR1 and CDR2: SNHLY and FYNNEI. The CDR3 bases are TGTGCCAGCGGGTTACAGGGTCGGATTCGTTTCTTT. This codes for CASGLQGRIRFF.

The sample holds many counts of this clonotype. The genes are TRBV6-1 and TRBJ1-2; unclear D gene. Trimming pared 0 bases from V and 10 bases from J, leaving 18 bases between. Germline CDR1 and CDR2: MNHNS and SASEGT. This CDR3 region has 15 residues. This chain's CDR3 is CASSEARTPVVYYTF. The CDR3 nucleotides are TGTGCCAGCAGTGAAGCACGGACTCCCGTGGTTTACTACACCTTC.

This clonotype was detected ten times or more. The chain carries TRBV12-3 or TRBV12-4 and TRBJ2-7; unclear D gene. With 4 bases removed from V and 2 bases from J, the gap between germline ends came to 12 bases. The CDR3 has 14 amino acids. The CDR3 loop reads CASSSWTAAYEQYF. CDR3 DNA sequence: TGTGCCAGCAGTTCCTGGACGGCTGCCTACGAGCAGTACTTC.

This clonotype has at least ten counts. The chain links TRBV5-5 to TRBJ2-1, with D perhaps being TRBD1 or TRBD2 (5 bases each). The CDR3 spans 15 residues. Germline lookup yields CDR1 SGHKS and CDR2 YYEKEE (reference sequence). Between the trimmed V and J ends, which lost 4 bases and 7 bases, there was a span of 18 bases. The CDR3 DNA reads as TGTGCCAGCAGCGCACGAGGGCAGGGTGTGAATGAGCAGTTCTTC. Translated: CASSARGQGVNEQFF.

This clonotype was picked up many times. The rearrangement links TRBV3-1 to TRBJ1-5; D is unresolved. The CDR3 has 16 residues. CDR1 and CDR2 (germline): LGHDT, YNNKEL (reference sequence). The ends were cut back, 0 bases at V and 0 bases at J, with 9 bases in the middle. The CDR3 is CASSQDAGSSNQPQHF. CDR3 in DNA: TGTGCCAGCAGCCAAGACGCGGGGAGTAGCAATCAGCCCCAGCATTTT.